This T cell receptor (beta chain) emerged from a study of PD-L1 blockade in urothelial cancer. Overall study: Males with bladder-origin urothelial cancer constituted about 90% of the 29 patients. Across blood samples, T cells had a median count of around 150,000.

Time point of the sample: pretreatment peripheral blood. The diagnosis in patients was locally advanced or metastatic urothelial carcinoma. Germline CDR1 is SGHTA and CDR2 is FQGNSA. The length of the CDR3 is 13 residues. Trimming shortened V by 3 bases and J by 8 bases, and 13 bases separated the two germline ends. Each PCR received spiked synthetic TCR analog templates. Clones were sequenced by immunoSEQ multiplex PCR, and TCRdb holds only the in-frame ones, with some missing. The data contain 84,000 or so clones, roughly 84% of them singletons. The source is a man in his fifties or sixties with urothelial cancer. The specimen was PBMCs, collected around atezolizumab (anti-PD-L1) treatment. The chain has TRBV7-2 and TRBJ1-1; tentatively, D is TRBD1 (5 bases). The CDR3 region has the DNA TGTGCCAGCAGCTTGCGGGACGGGCGGGAAGCTTTCTTT. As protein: CASSLRDGREAFF.